This TCR beta chain was recovered during a study of T-cell memory formation after mild COVID-19. Study as a whole: TCR clusters were mostly confined to one donor each. Overall study findings and caveats: Contracting clones from day 15 to 85 had balanced CD4/CD8; later expanders favoured CD4+.

CDR3 length: 15 amino acids. Germline lookup yields CDR1 MNHEY and CDR2 SVGEGT. The V gene lost 5 bases and the J gene lost 1 base, with 11 bases spanning the gap. On this clonotype itself: Its antigen remains unidentified.

Constant-segment primers served in 5'RACE that generated TCR alpha and TCR beta cDNA libraries bearing sample barcodes and UMIs. From the 5' RACE reads, TCRdb called clonotypes with MiXCR, one entry per CDR3 protein. The sample has approximately 400,000 distinct CDR3 sequences; 20% to 30% are singletons. This chain connects TRBV6-2 or TRBV6-3 to TRBJ2-2; maybe TRBD1 (6 bases). Sequencing was performed on PBMCs or a T cell subset sorted from them (not recorded which). The sequence came from an adult woman who had mild COVID-19 (a few samples of this study predate the infection). Cell type and time point are not known. The CDR3: CASSPYRVNTGELFF. CDR3 nucleotides: TGTGCCAGCAGTCCCTACAGGGTGAACACCGGGGAGCTGTTTTTT.